Following are 5 T cell receptor beta chains from one sample sequenced in a study of CD8 T cells in ankylosing spondylitis. From the 5' RACE reads, TCRdb called clonotypes with MiXCR, one entry per CDR3 protein. The data hold 150,000 to 200,000 distinct CDR3 sequences, with around 32% observed a single time. The sample was synovial fluid, either unsorted or a sorted T cell fraction (not recorded which). These receptors came from a male donor with ankylosing spondylitis.

This chain joins TRBV5-6 and TRBJ2-7, with D uncertain. Germline V lookup: CDR1 SGHDT, CDR2 YYEEEE. Between the trimmed V and J ends, which lost 4 bases and 0 bases, there was a span of 11 bases. The CDR3 sequence is 14 residues long. CDR3 bases: TGTGCCAGCAGCCTTGGTTACCGCTCCTACGAGCAGTACTTC. Its protein is CASSLGYRSYEQYF.

V usage is TRBV3-1 and J usage is TRBJ2-7, with TRBD2 identical over 9 bases. Trimming at V came to 0 bases and at J to 6 bases, leaving 9 bases not matched to a gene. The germline gives CDR1 LGHDT, CDR2 YNNKEL (reference sequence). This CDR3 spans 16 amino acids. CDR3 residues: CASSQDLWREGREQYF. The CDR3 coding sequence is TGTGCCAGCAGCCAAGATCTTTGGCGGGAGGGCCGCGAGCAGTACTTC.

This clonotype was seen a single time. The CDR3 is CAWSGGGMAYEQYF. CDR3 DNA sequence: TGTGCCTGGAGTGGGGGAGGGATGGCGTACGAGCAGTACTTC. V and J are TRBV30 and TRBJ2-7, with 7 bases aligning to TRBD2. J lost 4 bases, V lost 1 base, and 7 bases had no gene match. The germline V gene has CDR1 GTSNPN and CDR2 SVGIG (reference sequence). CDR3 length: 14 amino acids.

The V and J genes are TRBV3-1 and TRBJ1-3, with TRBD1 as a possible D gene (6 bases). Germline V lookup: CDR1 LGHDT, CDR2 YNNKEL (reference sequence). The CDR3 extends over 14 amino acids. The V end lost 3 bases, the J end lost 3 bases, and 9 bases lay between the germline ends. The CDR3 sequence is CASSHTGHGNTIYF. Here the CDR3 DNA reads TGTGCCAGCAGCCACACAGGGCATGGAAACACCATATATTTT.

This clonotype was seen a handful of times. This sequence joins TRBV11-2 and TRBJ1-1; TRBD1 might be the D (6 bases). The V gene lost 0 bases and the J gene lost 5 bases, with 7 bases spanning the gap. Germline CDR1 reads SGHAT; CDR2 reads FQNNGV. The CDR3 sequence is 13 residues long. The CDR3, as DNA: TGTGCCAGCAGCTTAGATCAGGGGACTGAAGCTTTCTTT. Amino acids: CASSLDQGTEAFF.